This T cell receptor (beta chain) is drawn from a study of T cell changes during pregnancy in multiple sclerosis. TCRdb keeps only in-frame clones here, not all; method: immunoSEQ multiplex PCR. The data show some 97,000 clones, roughly 90% seen once. Germline lookup yields CDR1 SQVTM and CDR2 ANQGSEA. V lost 7 bases, J lost 2 bases, and 14 bases lay in between. The CDR3 totals 13 residues. The rearrangement links TRBV29-1 to TRBJ1-2; tentative D call: TRBD1 (6 bases). The sequenced sample was peripheral blood, obtained after pregnancy. This receptor was identified in a female donor with multiple sclerosis, enrolled in a pregnancy study. Written as DNA, the CDR3 is TGCAGCGCAAAGACAGGTGGCAACTATGGCTACACCTTC. The encoded protein is CSAKTGGNYGYTF. The full variable domain, rest sourced from reference TRBV29-1 and TRBJ1-2, is SAVISQKPSRDICQRGTSLTIQCQVDSQVTMMFWYRQQPGQSLTLIATANQGSEATYESGFVIDKFPISRPNLTFSTLTVSNMSPEDSSIYLCSAKTGGNYGYTFGSGTRLTVV.